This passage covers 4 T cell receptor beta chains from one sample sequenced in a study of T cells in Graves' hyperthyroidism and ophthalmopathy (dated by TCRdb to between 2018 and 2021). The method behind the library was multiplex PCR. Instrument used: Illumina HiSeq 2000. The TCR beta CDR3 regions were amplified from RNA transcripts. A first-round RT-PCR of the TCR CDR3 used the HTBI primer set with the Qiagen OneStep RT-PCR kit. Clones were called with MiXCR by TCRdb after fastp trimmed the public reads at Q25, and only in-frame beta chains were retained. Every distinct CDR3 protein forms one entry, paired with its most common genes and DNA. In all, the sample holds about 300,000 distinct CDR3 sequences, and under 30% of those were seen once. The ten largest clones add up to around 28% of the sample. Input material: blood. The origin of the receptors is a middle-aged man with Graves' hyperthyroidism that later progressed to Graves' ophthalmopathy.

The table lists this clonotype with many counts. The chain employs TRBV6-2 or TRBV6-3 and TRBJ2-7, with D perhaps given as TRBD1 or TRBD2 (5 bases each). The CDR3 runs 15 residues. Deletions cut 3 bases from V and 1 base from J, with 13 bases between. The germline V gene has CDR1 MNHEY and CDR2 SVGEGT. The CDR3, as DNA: TGTGCCAGCAGTTATCCGGGACGGACATCCTACGAGCAGTACTTC. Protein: CASSYPGRTSYEQYF.

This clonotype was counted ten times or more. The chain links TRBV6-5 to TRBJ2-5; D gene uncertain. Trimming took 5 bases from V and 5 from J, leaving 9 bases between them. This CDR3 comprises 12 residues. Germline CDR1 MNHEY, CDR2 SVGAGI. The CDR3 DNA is TGTGCCAGCAGTACTCTGGGGGAGACCCAGTACTTC. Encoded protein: CASSTLGETQYF.

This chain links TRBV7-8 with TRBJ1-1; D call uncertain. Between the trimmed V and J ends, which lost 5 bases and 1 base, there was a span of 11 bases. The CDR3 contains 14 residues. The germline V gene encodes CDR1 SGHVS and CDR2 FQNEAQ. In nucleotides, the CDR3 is TGTGCCAGCAGCCGCGGAGACTCGAACACTGAAGCTTTCTTT. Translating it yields CASSRGDSNTEAFF.

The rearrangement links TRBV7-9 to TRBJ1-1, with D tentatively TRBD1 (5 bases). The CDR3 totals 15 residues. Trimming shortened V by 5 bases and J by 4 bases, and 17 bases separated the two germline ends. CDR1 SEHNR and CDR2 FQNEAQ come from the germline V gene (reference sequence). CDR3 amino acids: CASSQTTWGGTEAFF. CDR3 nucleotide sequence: TGTGCCAGCAGCCAAACGACATGGGGCGGCACTGAAGCTTTCTTT.